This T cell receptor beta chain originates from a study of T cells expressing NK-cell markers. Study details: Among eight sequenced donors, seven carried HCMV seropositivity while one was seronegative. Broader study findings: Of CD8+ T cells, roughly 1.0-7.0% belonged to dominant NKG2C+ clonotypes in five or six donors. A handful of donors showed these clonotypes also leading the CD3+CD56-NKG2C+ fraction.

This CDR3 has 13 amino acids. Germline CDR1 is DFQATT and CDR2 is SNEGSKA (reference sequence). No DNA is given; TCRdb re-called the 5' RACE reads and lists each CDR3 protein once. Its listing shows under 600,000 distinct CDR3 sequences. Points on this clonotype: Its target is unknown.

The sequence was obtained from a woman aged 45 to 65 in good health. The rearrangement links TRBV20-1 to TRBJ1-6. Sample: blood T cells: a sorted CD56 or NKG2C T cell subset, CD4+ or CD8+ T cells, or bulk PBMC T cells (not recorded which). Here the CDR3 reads CSAEVRQNSPLHF.